A selection of T cell receptor beta chains follows, all from one sample in a study of shared clonotypes between healthy human individuals. Measured with immunoSEQ multiplex PCR; TCRdb has only the in-frame clones, and not every one. This sample has roughly 2 million clones, with around 95% found just once. The sample taken for sequencing was naive CD4+ T cells sorted from blood. These receptors were taken from a man aged 18-30 years in good health. Each CDR3 is given with its conserved first and last residue. D genes are given only for firm matches. Size values are once, few and many counts, or a class for expanded clones, and some rows have none.

TRBD1	TRBV30	TRBJ1-2	.	CAWSRGPNYGYTF
.	TRBV19	TRBJ1-2	.	CASFGRASNYGYTF
TRBD1	TRBV5-1	TRBJ2-7	.	CASSSDRVPYEQYF
.	TRBV15	TRBJ2-7	.	CATSRRGSYEQYF
.	TRBV2	TRBJ2-5	.	CATSRGVQETQYF
.	TRBV27	TRBJ1-1	.	CASGGGVRTEAFF
.	TRBV6-1	TRBJ1-4	.	CASRGTGVGEKLFF
.	TRBV5-4	TRBJ2-1	.	CASSFAINEQFF
.	TRBV29-1	TRBJ2-1	.	CSVEGRGDNEQFF
.	TRBV11-2	TRBJ2-3	.	CASSLFGGGGTDTQYF
TRBD2	TRBV6-5	TRBJ2-7	.	CASSSSRLAGEHEQYF
TRBD1	TRBV15	TRBJ1-5	.	CATSRVLGQGAQPQHF
.	TRBV27	TRBJ2-2	.	CASSPRWGELFF
TRBD1	TRBV28	TRBJ1-5	once	CASSSGGAGDQPQHF
.	TRBV12-5	TRBJ2-7	.	CASGREYYEQYF
.	TRBV28	TRBJ2-7	.	CASSWPTIQSSSYEQYF
.	TRBV6-5	TRBJ1-2	.	CASSYSRQNYGYTF
.	TRBV5-1	TRBJ2-1	.	CASSLVAGTSYNEQFF
.	TRBV5-4	TRBJ2-1	.	CASSLDGRGYNEQFF
.	TRBV21-1	TRBJ1-5	.	CASRPPLTATLKDSNQPQHF
TRBD1	TRBV30	TRBJ2-5	.	CAWDSGGRTQYF
.	TRBV5-1	TRBJ2-1	.	CASSWGRSTNEQFF
TRBD1	TRBV6-1	TRBJ2-1	.	CASSEAKRGQRNYNEQFF
TRBD1	TRBV5-1	TRBJ2-7	.	CASSLGQGRAYEQYF
TRBD1	TRBV28	TRBJ1-5	once	CASKRGQGMGQPQHF
TRBD1	TRBV27	TRBJ2-7	.	CASSTLMGQGNSYEQYF
.	TRBV7-6	TRBJ1-5	.	CASSLDNDQPQHF
.	TRBV6-1	TRBJ1-5	once	CASSARMVLNQPQHF
TRBD1	TRBV10-3	TRBJ2-7	.	CAISGDRPYEQYF
TRBD1	TRBV5-4	TRBJ1-1	once	CASSPTGQGNTEAFF
TRBD1	TRBV5-6	TRBJ2-7	.	CASSQPPGQGSHEQYF
TRBD1	TRBV5-1	TRBJ2-7	.	CASSLETGGLYEQYF
.	TRBV5-1	TRBJ1-3	.	CASSLYSSGNTIYF
.	TRBV5-1	TRBJ1-1	.	CASRTDMNTEAFF
.	TRBV27	TRBJ1-2	.	CASSFRAHYGYTF
.	TRBV7-9	TRBJ2-5	.	CASIFEKPETQYF
.	TRBV2	TRBJ2-5	.	CATRLRGLYQETQYF
.	TRBV10-3	TRBJ2-1	.	CAISETGTAEQFF
.	TRBV10-1	TRBJ1-1	.	CARGETEAFF
TRBD2	TRBV19	TRBJ2-1	.	CASSSGGNYNEQFF
TRBD1	TRBV19	TRBJ2-5	.	CASSNGQGLGETQYF